The rows below give T cell receptor beta chains drawn from one sample of a study of beta chain features in type 1 diabetes. The data were produced by immunoSEQ multiplex PCR, yet TCRdb's version contains in-frame clones alone and is incomplete. Here the sample spans almost 350,000 clones, approximately 10% being singletons. The material sequenced was central memory CD4+ T cells from blood. These receptors were collected from a man aged 30 to 45 with type 1 diabetes. Both conserved end residues are trimmed from each CDR3.

v_gene	j_gene	CDR3aa
TRBV10-3	TRBJ2-7	ASSYGGVSSEQY
TRBV27	TRBJ2-2	ASGRLAVNTGELF
TRBV5-1	TRBJ2-5	ASSPLAGGETQY
TRBV19	TRBJ1-1	ASSRWAGGLNTEAF
TRBV29-1	TRBJ2-7	SVSAGGAEQY
TRBV10-3	TRBJ1-5	AISESTRRQPQH
TRBV6-5	TRBJ2-7	ASSLGLAGDEQY
TRBV6-1	TRBJ1-2	ASRMDRGLPYGYT
TRBV7-2	TRBJ1-5	ASSQWTAGDQPQH
TRBV6-5	TRBJ2-2	ASSPGSNTGELF
TRBV29-1	TRBJ1-3	SVLDPGPGRNTIY
TRBV28	TRBJ2-3	ASFRGGAGGTDTQY
TRBV6-5	TRBJ1-1	ASSSFSTEAF
TRBV5-6	TRBJ2-2	ASSLVGQGRTGELF
TRBV21-1	TRBJ1-6	ASSGHRQGTVAQSSYNSPLH
TRBV28	TRBJ1-1	ASSFREAEAF
TRBV4-3	TRBJ2-2	ASRPPGIGELF
TRBV19	TRBJ1-2	ASSRDRASYGYT
TRBV5-4	TRBJ1-2	ASRLYAMNGYT
TRBV7-2	TRBJ1-2	ASSWGTDSRYT
TRBV10-2	TRBJ2-1	ASSASQRRFEQF
TRBV7-9	TRBJ2-5	ASSRDRGQETQY
TRBV18	TRBJ1-6	ASSPGQGGTPLH
TRBV7-2	TRBJ2-7	ASSFTGFYEQY
TRBV7-9	TRBJ1-1	ASSPSWGQNTEAF
TRBV14	TRBJ1-4	ASSHTGTQKLF
TRBV30	TRBJ1-4	AWRGGYEKLF
TRBV9	TRBJ2-1	ASSVGTARNEQF
TRBV6-1	TRBJ1-6	ASRGDWSPLH
TRBV11-3	TRBJ1-2	ASRSPGTGNYGYT
TRBV18	TRBJ1-2	ASSLRQDTNYGYT
TRBV5-1	TRBJ1-1	ASSLGDRAFTEAF
TRBV21-1	TRBJ2-4	ASSKGRTGDLLVLAKNIQY
TRBV10-3	TRBJ1-2	AISGSDTGNYGYT
TRBV19	TRBJ1-5	AAKQGANIDNQPQH
TRBV13	TRBJ1-1	ASSGTLSEAF
TRBV10-3	TRBJ2-3	AISETGRSTDTQY
TRBV27	TRBJ1-4	ASSLSPHGGDNEKLF
TRBV4-3	TRBJ2-1	ASSQGLAGAVTSNEQF
TRBV2	TRBJ1-3	ASRREASGNTIY
TRBV9	TRBJ2-1	ASSVAGAEDHEQF
TRBV5-6	TRBJ1-2	ASSLLSQLGGYT
TRBV5-6	TRBJ2-6	ASSLQGAGANVLT
TRBV18	TRBJ2-2	ASSPPPDVRAGELF
TRBV10-3	TRBJ2-5	AITGFRGTGPYQETQY
TRBV28	TRBJ1-2	ASSLGPGGPNYGYT
TRBV18	TRBJ1-5	ASSPQGDQPQH
TRBV4-3	TRBJ2-7	ASSPHIANPYEQY
TRBV9	TRBJ1-2	ASSLGDGYT